These 9 T cell receptor beta chains share one sample of origin, sequenced in a study of technical replicates of blood from a few donors. Data came from immunoSEQ multiplex PCR; TCRdb stores just in-frame clones and leaves some out. Here the sample spans tens of thousands of clones, approximately 94% being singletons. Sequencing input: T cells isolated from PBMCs. The receptors stem from a human donor in good health.

CDR3 loop: CASSLIGQGPNYGYTF. For the CDR3, the DNA is TGTGCCAGCAGTTTGATTGGACAGGGCCCTAACTATGGCTACACCTTC. This rearrangement joins TRBV28 to TRBJ1-2; 8 bases are a match to TRBD1. With V trimmed by 3 bases and J by 0 bases, 6 bases remained unmatched. The CDR3 length is 16 residues. The V gene's germline CDR1 is MDHEN and CDR2 SYDVKM.

This chain joins TRBV19 and TRBJ1-1, with TRBD1 identical over 8 bases. This CDR3 is 15 amino acids long. The V and J ends lost 3 bases and 2 bases, in that order; junction bases with no gene match: 5. Germline CDR1 is LNHDA and CDR2 is SQIVND (reference sequence). The CDR3 bases are TGTGCCAGTAGTATCCGGGACAGGATTAACACTGAAGCTTTCTTT. Translating it yields CASSIRDRINTEAFF.

V and J are TRBV11-3 and TRBJ2-2; D is possibly TRBD1 (5 bases). The CDR3 sequence is 13 residues long. Trimming took 1 base from V and 7 from J, leaving 7 bases between them. Germline V gene sequence: CDR1 SGHNT, CDR2 YENEEA. CDR3 nucleotides: TGTGCCAGCAGCTTAGGGGGCGACGGGGAGCTGTTTTTT. Translating it yields CASSLGGDGELFF.

V is TRBV18 and J is TRBJ2-6; 7 bases fit TRBD1. V gave up 6 bases and J gave up 0 bases; unmatched junction bases: 11. The CDR3 consists of 18 residues. Germline V gene data show CDR1 as KGHSH and CDR2 as LQKENI. The CDR3 DNA reads TGTGCCAGCTCCCGCACCGGGACAGAAAGCTCTGGGGCCAACGTCCTGACTTTC. Its translation: CASSRTGTESSGANVLTF. The full variable domain, in which reference TRBV18 and TRBJ2-6 provide the parts outside the CDR3, is NAGVMQNPRHLVRRRGQEARLRCSPMKGHSHVYWYRQLPEEGLKFMVYLQKENIIDESGMPKERFSAEFPKEGPSILRIQQVVRGDSAAYFCASSRTGTESSGANVLTFGAGSRLTVL.

The V and J genes are TRBV30 and TRBJ1-2, with D possibly TRBD1 on 5 matching bases. The CDR3 runs to 14 residues. From germline, CDR1 is GTSNPN and CDR2 SVGIG (reference sequence). Deletions cut 1 base from V and 7 bases from J, with 16 bases between. CDR3 coding DNA: TGTGCCTGGAGTGCTGGGGAGGGGATCAGTGGCTACACCTTC. Its translation is CAWSAGEGISGYTF.

The rearrangement links TRBV5-1 to TRBJ1-2; no reliable D call. From germline, CDR1 is SGHRS and CDR2 YFSETQ. Trimming pared 4 bases from V and 2 bases from J, leaving 12 bases between. The CDR3 is 14 residues long. The DNA for the CDR3 is TGCGCCAGCAGCCGTGACAACCTGAACTATGGCTACACCTTC. Encoded protein: CASSRDNLNYGYTF.

This rearrangement joins TRBV11-2 to TRBJ1-2; 7 nucleotides agree with TRBD1. The germline V gene has CDR1 SGHAT and CDR2 FQNNGV. J gave up 7 bases and V 7 bases, and 9 bases lay outside the gene matches. CDR3 length: 13 residues. The CDR3 DNA is TGTGCCAGCACCAAGACAGGGCAGGGTGGCTACACCTTC. Translating gives CASTKTGQGGYTF.

The CDR3 coding sequence is TGCGCCAGCAGCCAGGCAGACAACGAGGGCTACACCTTC. Encoded protein: CASSQADNEGYTF. The rearrangement links TRBV4-1 to TRBJ1-2; no clear D gene. Per the germline V gene, CDR1 is MGHRA and CDR2 is YSYEKL. The CDR3 loop spans 13 amino acids. Trimming took 3 bases from V and 8 from J, leaving 13 bases between them.

V usage is TRBV11-2 and J usage is TRBJ2-7, with no clear D. Germline CDR1 is SGHAT and CDR2 is FQNNGV. The CDR3 consists of 13 residues. The V end lost 3 bases, the J end lost 2 bases, and 8 bases lay between the germline ends. CDR3 nucleotides: TGTGCCAGCAGCTTCTCCAGGACCTACGAGCAGTACTTC. Amino acid sequence: CASSFSRTYEQYF.